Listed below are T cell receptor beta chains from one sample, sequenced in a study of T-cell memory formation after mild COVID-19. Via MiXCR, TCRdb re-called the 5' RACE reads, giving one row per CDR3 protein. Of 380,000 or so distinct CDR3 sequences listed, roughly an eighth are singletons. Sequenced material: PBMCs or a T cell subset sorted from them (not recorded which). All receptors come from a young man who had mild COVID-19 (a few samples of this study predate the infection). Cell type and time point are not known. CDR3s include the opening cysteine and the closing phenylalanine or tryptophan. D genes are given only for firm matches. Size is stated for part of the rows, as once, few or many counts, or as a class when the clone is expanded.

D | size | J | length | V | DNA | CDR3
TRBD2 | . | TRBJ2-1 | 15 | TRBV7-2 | TGTGCCAGCAGCTCCGGCGGGGGGGACTACAATGAGCAGTTCTTC | CASSSGGGDYNEQFF
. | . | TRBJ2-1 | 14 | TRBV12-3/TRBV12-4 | TGTGCCAGCAACCGAGGGGGCTCCTACAATGAGCAGTTCTTC | CASNRGGSYNEQFF
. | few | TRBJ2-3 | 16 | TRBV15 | TGTGCCACCAGCAGAGGATCGGGATTAGACACAGATACGCAGTATTTT | CATSRGSGLDTDTQYF
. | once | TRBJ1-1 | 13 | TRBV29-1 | TGCAGCGTCGAATGGGGGGGAGGGACTGAAGCTTTCTTT | CSVEWGGGTEAFF
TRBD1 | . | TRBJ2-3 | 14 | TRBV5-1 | TGCGCCAGCAGCCCACGACAGGGCCGGGATACGCAGTATTTT | CASSPRQGRDTQYF
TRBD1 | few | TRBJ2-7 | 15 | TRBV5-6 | TGTGCCAGCAGCTTCGACCGGACAGGGGTGAACGAGCAGTACTTC | CASSFDRTGVNEQYF
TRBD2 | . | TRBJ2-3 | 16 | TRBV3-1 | TGTGCCAGCAGCCAAGAGGGCGGGGGGCACACAGATACGCAGTATTTT | CASSQEGGGHTDTQYF
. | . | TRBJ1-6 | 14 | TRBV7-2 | TGTGCCAGCAGCTCCAATCTTATTAATTCACCCCTCCACTTT | CASSSNLINSPLHF
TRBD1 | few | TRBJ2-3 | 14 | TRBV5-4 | TGTGCCAGCAGCACGGGACAGCGGACAGATACGCAGTATTTT | CASSTGQRTDTQYF
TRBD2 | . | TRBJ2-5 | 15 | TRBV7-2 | TGTGCCAGCAGCCAGACTAGCGGGGCAGGAGAGACCCAGTACTTC | CASSQTSGAGETQYF
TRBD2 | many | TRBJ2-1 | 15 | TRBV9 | TGTGCCAGCAGCGTGACAGCGGGGCCAAACAATGAGCAGTTCTTC | CASSVTAGPNNEQFF
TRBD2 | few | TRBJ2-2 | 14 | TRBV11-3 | TGTGCCAGCAAGTCCGGGGGGGCCTCCGGGGAGCTGTTTTTT | CASKSGGASGELFF
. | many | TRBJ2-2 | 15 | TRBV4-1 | TGCGCCAGCAGCCAATATCAGGGATCCCCCGGGGAGCTGTTTTTT | CASSQYQGSPGELFF
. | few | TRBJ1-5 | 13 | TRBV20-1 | TGCAGTGCTGAGGGAGGCCACAATCAGCCCCAGCATTTT | CSAEGGHNQPQHF
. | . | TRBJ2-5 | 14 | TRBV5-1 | TGCGCCAGCAGCCCCCCGGAGAGGATGGAGACCCAGTACTTC | CASSPPERMETQYF
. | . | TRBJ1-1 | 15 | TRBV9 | TGTGCCAGCAGCGTAGTAGGGGGGGCTGGGGCTGAAGCTTTCTTT | CASSVVGGAGAEAFF
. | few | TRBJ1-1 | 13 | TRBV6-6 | TGTGCCAGCAGTTACAGGACCGGGGGTGAAGCTTTCTTT | CASSYRTGGEAFF
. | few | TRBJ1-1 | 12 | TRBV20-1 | TGCAGTGCTAGGGGCAGCAACACTGAAGCTTTCTTT | CSARGSNTEAFF
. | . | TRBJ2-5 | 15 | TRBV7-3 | TGTGCCAGCAGCCCAATGGGGGGCCGGGGAGAGACCCAGTACTTC | CASSPMGGRGETQYF
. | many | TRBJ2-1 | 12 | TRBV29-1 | TGCAGCGTTGACGAGGGCGCGGATGAGCAGTTCTTC | CSVDEGADEQFF
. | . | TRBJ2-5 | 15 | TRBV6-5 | TGTGCCAGCAGTTACGTGGCAGCGCCCCAAGAGACCCAGTACTTC | CASSYVAAPQETQYF
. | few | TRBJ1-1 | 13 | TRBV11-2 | TGTGCCAGCAGCTTAGTCCCCGACCTTGAAGCTTTCTTT | CASSLVPDLEAFF
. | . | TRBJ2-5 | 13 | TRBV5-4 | TGTGCCAGCAGCTGGGACCTGCTCGAGACCCAGTACTTC | CASSWDLLETQYF
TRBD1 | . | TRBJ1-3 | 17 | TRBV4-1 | TGCGCCAGCAGCCCTTACCCCAGGGGGCGCTGGGGAAACACCATATATTTT | CASSPYPRGRWGNTIYF